Each of the 20 T cell receptor beta chains below was sequenced from the same sample in a study of blood T cell repertoires in COVID-19. TCRdb's table, derived via immunoSEQ multiplex PCR, lists solely in-frame clones and lacks some. The sample shows roughly 200,000 clones, roughly 87% of them seen only once. The material sequenced was PBMCs or T cells enriched from blood (not recorded which). Receptor source: a man younger than 35 with acute COVID-19.

The gene calls are TRBV21-1 and TRBJ2-7; TRBD2, the table's D call, lacks a check against the DNA. TRBV21-1 is given as a pseudogene. The CDR3 is made up of 16 amino acids. The CDR3 spells CASSKYYGGEHYEQYF. DNA of the CDR3: TGTGCCAGCAGCAAGTATTACGGGGGAGAACACTACGAGCAGTACTTC.

This sequence joins TRBV30 and TRBJ2-7; 13 nucleotides agree with TRBD2. The germline V gene encodes CDR1 GTSNPN and CDR2 SVGIG (reference sequence). The CDR3 runs to 14 residues. Trimming at V came to 2 bases and at J to 6 bases, leaving 4 bases not matched to a gene. The DNA for the CDR3 is TGTGCCTGGAGTCGGGGACTAGCGGGATCCGAGCAGTACTTC. This translates into CAWSRGLAGSEQYF.

The chain carries TRBV27 and TRBJ1-1; D not resolved. The V end lost 5 bases, the J end lost 11 bases, and 18 bases lay between the germline ends. In germline, CDR1 is MNHEY, CDR2 SMNVEV (reference sequence). This CDR3 has 13 residues. The DNA for the CDR3 is TGTGCCAGCAGTCCATCGGGCACTAGTGAGGCTTTCTTT. Encoded protein: CASSPSGTSEAFF.

On this clone: One end of the junction fails to match germline, which may point to a read error. The chain has TRBV7-7 and TRBJ2-7; 7 bases line up with TRBD1. This CDR3 spans 15 amino acids. Per the germline V gene, CDR1 is SSHAT and CDR2 is FNYEAQ (reference sequence). CDR3 protein: CASSLRGGEPNEQYF. DNA for the CDR3: TGTGCTAGCAGCTTACGAGGGGGCGAGCCCAACGAGCAGTACTTC.

The chain links TRBV3-1 (or the pseudogene TRBV3-2) to TRBJ2-7; 7 positions agree with TRBD1. Trimming removed 1 base from V and 3 bases from J; junction bases left unmatched: 12. Germline V gene data show CDR1 as LGHDT and CDR2 as YNNKEL (reference sequence). The CDR3 contains 17 residues. The CDR3 protein is CASSQVPGTVPLYEQYF. The CDR3 DNA reads TGTGCCAGCAGCCAAGTCCCAGGGACAGTTCCCCTCTACGAGCAGTACTTC.

This clone came up a few times. J is TRBJ2-5 and V is TRBV27; 13 bases align to TRBD2. Looked up from germline, CDR1 is MNHEY and CDR2 is SMNVEV (reference sequence). V shed 4 bases, J shed 2 bases, and the junction held 13 bases outside the gene matches. CDR3 length: 19 amino acids. CDR3 residues: CASSSSLGLAGTLQETQYF. The CDR3, as DNA: TGTGCCAGCAGTTCTTCCCTGGGACTAGCGGGAACTTTACAAGAGACCCAGTACTTC.

The chain couples TRBV6-1 to TRBJ2-7; 16 positions match TRBD2. Losses at the gene ends were 4 bases for V and 2 bases for J; bases not matched to a gene: 8. CDR3 length: 18 amino acids. Germline CDR1 and CDR2: MNHNS and SASEGT. CDR3 nucleotides: TGTGCCAGCAGTGCAGGGACTAGCGGGAGGGCCAACCCCTACGAGCAGTACTTC. It specifies CASSAGTSGRANPYEQYF.

The gene calls are TRBV28 and TRBJ2-5; TRBD1 agrees at 7 bases. Germline CDR1 MDHEN, CDR2 SYDVKM. J gave up 5 bases and V 3 bases, and 6 bases lay outside the gene matches. The CDR3 has 14 residues. The CDR3 loop is CASSFQGGVETQYF. As DNA, the CDR3 is TGTGCCAGCAGTTTTCAAGGGGGCGTGGAGACCCAGTACTTC.

This chain uses TRBV27 with TRBJ2-7; 9 nucleotides agree with TRBD1. Germline CDR1 MNHEY, CDR2 SMNVEV (reference sequence). J gave up 3 bases and V 5 bases, and 5 bases lay outside the gene matches. The CDR3 runs to 14 residues. CDR3: CASSQGQGSYEQYF. The CDR3 bases are TGTGCCAGCAGTCAAGGACAGGGGAGCTACGAGCAGTACTTC.

The chain recombines TRBV5-5 with TRBJ2-1; 13 bases are a match to TRBD2. This CDR3 has 16 amino acids. The germline gives CDR1 SGHKS, CDR2 YYEKEE (reference sequence). With V trimmed by 0 bases and J by 7 bases, 4 bases remained unmatched. The CDR3 region is CASSLVGTSGINEQFF. CDR3 bases: TGTGCCAGCAGCTTGGTAGGGACTAGCGGGATTAATGAGCAGTTCTTC.

The V and J genes are TRBV28 and TRBJ1-2; the match to TRBD1 covers 9 bases. The length of the CDR3 is 14 residues. Losses at the gene ends were 5 bases for V and 4 bases for J; bases not matched to a gene: 5. Germline V CDR1 and CDR2: MDHEN, SYDVKM. The CDR3 coding sequence is TGTGCCAGCAGTCCGACGACAGGGGGCTATGGCTACACCTTC. Translated: CASSPTTGGYGYTF.

This chain uses TRBV28 with TRBJ2-7, with D perhaps TRBD1 (6 bases). CDR1 and CDR2 (germline): MDHEN, SYDVKM. This CDR3 is built from 14 residues. V was trimmed by 2 bases and J by 3 bases, leaving 11 bases between them. The CDR3 bases are TGTGCCAGCAGTTTAATTGGGGGCGGCTACGAGCAGTACTTC. Residues: CASSLIGGGYEQYF.

The sample holds a few counts of this clone. The rearrangement uses TRBV6-4 and TRBJ2-3; possibly TRBD1 for D (6 bases). There are 15 residues in the CDR3. V was cut by 2 bases and J by 4 bases, with 13 bases left in between. Per the germline V gene, CDR1 is MRHNA and CDR2 is SNTAGT. In DNA form, the CDR3 reads TGTGCCAGCAGTGACGAACAGGGTAGAGCAGATACGCAGTATTTT. Residues: CASSDEQGRADTQYF.

CDR3 in amino acids: CASSQDLVAPYEQYF. Here the CDR3 DNA reads TGCGCCAGCAGCCAAGATCTAGTTGCTCCCTACGAGCAGTACTTC. The V gene is TRBV4-1, the J gene TRBJ2-7; D unresolved. The CDR3 is made up of 15 amino acids. Germline V gives CDR1 MGHRA, CDR2 YSYEKL. Trimming cost V 0 bases and J 2 bases, with 11 bases left between them.

This chain uses TRBV2 with TRBJ2-1; TRBD2 aligns across 10 bases. The junction had 6 bases not matched to a gene; V was cut back by 7 bases and J by 6 bases. The CDR3 covers 14 residues. Germline loops: CDR1 SNHLY, CDR2 FYNNEI. The CDR3 coding sequence is TGTGCCAGCAACTCCGGGACTAGCGTCAATGAGCAGTTCTTC. Its protein product is CASNSGTSVNEQFF.

This clone is a singleton in its sample. The rearrangement joins TRBV19 to TRBJ2-1, with 9 bases that match TRBD2. After removal of 5 bases from V and 3 bases from J, the junction contained 5 bases not matched to a gene. The CDR3 is 15 residues long. The germline V gene encodes CDR1 LNHDA and CDR2 SQIVND (reference sequence). CDR3: CASSLSGGSYNEQFF. Here the CDR3 DNA reads TGTGCCAGTAGTCTTAGCGGGGGTAGCTACAATGAGCAGTTCTTC.

V usage is TRBV19 and J usage is TRBJ2-1; 11 bases match TRBD2. J was trimmed by 0 bases and V by 3 bases; bases with no gene match: 7. The CDR3 sequence is 18 residues long. Germline lookup yields CDR1 LNHDA and CDR2 SQIVND (reference sequence). CDR3: CASSIPRLAGSSYNEQFF. The DNA of the CDR3 is TGTGCCAGTAGTATCCCCCGACTAGCGGGGAGCTCCTACAATGAGCAGTTCTTC.

The rearrangement uses TRBV2 and TRBJ2-4; D might be TRBD2 (6 bases). The CDR3 extends over 13 amino acids. V was trimmed by 6 bases and J by 4 bases, leaving 10 bases between them. Germline CDR1 reads SNHLY; CDR2 reads FYNNEI. The CDR3 DNA sequence: TGTGCCAGCAGCGGGGGTGGTAAAAACATTCAGTACTTC. As protein: CASSGGGKNIQYF.

This chain joins TRBV4-3 and TRBJ2-1, with 14 bases that match TRBD2. CDR1 and CDR2 from the germline V gene are LGHNA and YSLEER. V lost 2 bases, J lost 8 bases, and 8 bases stayed unmatched. The length of the CDR3 is 17 residues. CDR3 DNA sequence: TGCGCCAGCAGCCAATATACCGGGACTAGCGGGAGAGATGAGCAGTTCTTC. The encoded protein is CASSQYTGTSGRDEQFF.

The chain couples TRBV28 to TRBJ1-5, with TRBD1 as a possible D gene (6 bases). With 6 bases removed from V and 6 bases from J, the gap between germline ends came to 18 bases. The CDR3 spans 15 residues. Germline lookup yields CDR1 MDHEN and CDR2 SYDVKM. In nucleotides, the CDR3 is TGTGCCAGCAGGTTGGGGGCCCCGAGAGGTCAGCCCCAGCATTTT. This sequence encodes CASRLGAPRGQPQHF.